This TCR beta chain was captured by sequencing in a study of regulatory T cells in long-lasting Graves disease. Many counts were recorded for this clonotype. Its specificity is unknown. Combining iRepertoire HTBI primers with Arm-PCR of CDR3 regions, the authors built TCR beta libraries. TCRdb re-called the multiplex PCR reads with MiXCR, one entry per CDR3 protein. The profile shows some 370,000 distinct CDR3 sequences, roughly 12% of them singletons. Noted time point: newly diagnosed GD, antithyroid drugs for less than 3 months. The TCR library used RNA extracted from PBMCs. Blood from the periphery, nine milliliters in all, was drawn into EDTA tubes. V was shortened by 10 bases and J by 1 base, with 8 bases between the two germline ends. CDR3 length: 13 residues. Germline V lookup: CDR1 LGHDT, CDR2 YNNKEL (reference sequence). Overall study results and limits: Persistent Graves' cases showed lower TCR diversity than newly diagnosed cases. Tissue studied was limited to peripheral blood, excluding thyroid tissue.

This sample was also put to use in a study of T cells in Graves' hyperthyroidism and ophthalmopathy. Turning to that study: A model built on 13 V-J features separated ophthalmopathy from stable hyperthyroidism.

The starting material was peripheral blood mononuclear cells (PBMCs), obtained at new diagnosis, from a patient treated with antithyroid drugs. This TCR was sampled from a woman aged 18-29 years with Graves disease. V is TRBV3-1 and J is TRBJ2-6; D gene uncertain. This CDR3 is CATSESGANVLTF. DNA for the CDR3: TGTGCCACCAGTGAGTCTGGGGCCAACGTCCTGACTTTC.